In its sample, the clone carrying this TCR beta chain was seen once. This specimen comes from a study of T cell changes during pregnancy in multiple sclerosis. V gave up 3 bases and J gave up 5 bases, with 16 bases separating them. Germline values: CDR1 LGHNA, CDR2 YNFKEQ. There are 15 residues in the CDR3. The protocol was immunoSEQ multiplex PCR, while the TCRdb copy is restricted to in-frame clones and leaves out a portion. The table includes tens of thousands of clones, about 90% detected once. The starting material was peripheral blood, obtained in the second trimester of pregnancy. The receptor was derived from a female donor with multiple sclerosis, enrolled in a pregnancy study. The V gene is TRBV4-2, the J gene TRBJ1-1; no reliable D call. DNA for the CDR3: TGTGCCAGCAGCCATGGAGGAGGCCTGAGTACTGAAGCTTTCTTT. Translation: CASSHGGGLSTEAFF.